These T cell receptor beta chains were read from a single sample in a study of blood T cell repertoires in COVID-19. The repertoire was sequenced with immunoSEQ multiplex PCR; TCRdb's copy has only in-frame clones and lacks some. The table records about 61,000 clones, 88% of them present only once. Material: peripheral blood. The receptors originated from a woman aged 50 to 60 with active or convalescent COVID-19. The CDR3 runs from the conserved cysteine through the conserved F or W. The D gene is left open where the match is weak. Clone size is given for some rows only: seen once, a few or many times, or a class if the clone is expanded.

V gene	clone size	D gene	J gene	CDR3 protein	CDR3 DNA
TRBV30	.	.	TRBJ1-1	CAWSENPIEPEAFF	TGTGCCTGGAGTGAGAACCCGATTGAGCCTGAAGCTTTCTTT
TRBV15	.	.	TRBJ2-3	CATSRRVTDTQYF	TGTGCCACCAGCAGGAGGGTTACAGATACGCAGTATTTT
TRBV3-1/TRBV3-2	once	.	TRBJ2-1	CASSQAQGLEDEQFF	TGTGCCAGCAGCCAAGCGCAGGGCCTTGAGGATGAGCAGTTCTTC
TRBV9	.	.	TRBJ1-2	CASSVTETPYGYTF	TGTGCCAGCAGCGTTACAGAAACCCCCTATGGCTACACCTTC
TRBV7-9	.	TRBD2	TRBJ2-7	CASSREGNSYEQYF	TGTGCCAGCAGCCGGGAGGGTAACTCCTACGAGCAGTACTTC
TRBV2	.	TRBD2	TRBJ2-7	CASSRSGSGDNYEQYF	TGTGCCAGCTCAAGAAGCGGGAGTGGGGATAACTACGAGCAGTACTTC
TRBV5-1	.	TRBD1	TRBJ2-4	CASSSGQGDIQYF	TGCGCCAGCAGCAGCGGACAGGGGGACATTCAGTACTTC
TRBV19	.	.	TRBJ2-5	CASTQGWGPKQETQYF	TGTGCCAGTACCCAGGGGTGGGGGCCGAAGCAGGAGACCCAGTACTTC
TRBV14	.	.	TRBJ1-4	CASSQVAGVQEKLFF	TGTGCCAGCAGCCAAGTCGCGGGGGTACAGGAAAAACTGTTTTTT
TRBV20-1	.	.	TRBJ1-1	CSASVDYEAFF	TGCAGTGCTAGTGTGGACTATGAAGCTTTCTTT
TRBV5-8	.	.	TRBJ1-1	CASSLAPPGGGTEAFF	TGTGCCAGCAGCTTGGCCCCGCCGGGGGGCGGGACTGAAGCTTTCTTT
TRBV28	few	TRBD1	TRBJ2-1	CASSPTGEVDEQFF	TGTGCCAGCAGCCCAACAGGGGAAGTCGATGAGCAGTTCTTC
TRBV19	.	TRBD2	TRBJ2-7	CASSILAGGSNEQYF	TGTGCCAGTAGTATTCTAGCGGGAGGTTCGAACGAGCAGTACTTC
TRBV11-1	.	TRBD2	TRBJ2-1	CASSLTSGSNEQFF	TGTGCCAGCAGCTTAACTAGCGGGAGCAATGAGCAGTTCTTC
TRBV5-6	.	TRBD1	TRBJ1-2	CASSLGQTYGYTF	TGTGCCAGCAGCCTGGGACAGACCTATGGCTACACCTTC
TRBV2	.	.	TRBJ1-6	CASSSQGHDNNSPLHF	TGTGCCAGCAGTTCACAGGGCCACGACAATAATTCACCCCTCCACTTT
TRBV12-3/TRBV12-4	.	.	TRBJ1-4	CASSLFSGEKLFF	TGTGCCAGCAGTTTGTTTTCCGGTGAAAAACTGTTTTTT
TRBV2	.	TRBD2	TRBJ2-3	CASSEALAGGGTDTQYF	TGTGCCAGCAGTGAAGCCCTAGCGGGGGGTGGCACAGATACGCAGTATTTT
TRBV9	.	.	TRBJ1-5	CASSVSGWVGQPQHF	TGTGCCAGCAGCGTAAGCGGCTGGGTTGGGCAGCCCCAGCATTTT
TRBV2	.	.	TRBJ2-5	CASKRSLLEGETQYF	TGTGCCAGCAAAAGGTCACTCCTGGAGGGGGAGACCCAGTACTTC
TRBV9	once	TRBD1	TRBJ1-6	CASSPRQGESSPLHF	TGTGCCAGCAGCCCCCGACAGGGAGAAAGCTCACCCCTCCACTTT
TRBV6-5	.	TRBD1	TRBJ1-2	CATGQNYNYGYTF	TGTGCCACGGGACAGAACTATAACTATGGCTACACCTTC
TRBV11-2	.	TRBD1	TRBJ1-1	CASSLGSSGGLDEAFF	TGTGCCAGCAGCTTAGGGTCGTCAGGGGGCTTGGATGAAGCTTTCTTT
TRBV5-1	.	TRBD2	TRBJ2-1	CASRGLAGAEYNEQFF	TGCGCCAGCCGCGGACTAGCGGGAGCGGAATACAATGAGCAGTTCTTC
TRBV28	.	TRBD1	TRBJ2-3	CASSLTAGTGGGTDTQYF	TGTGCCAGCAGTTTAACCGCCGGGACAGGGGGCGGTACAGATACGCAGTATTTT
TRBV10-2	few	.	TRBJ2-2	CASSPSSQYTGELFF	TGCGCCAGCAGTCCCTCATCTCAGTACACCGGGGAGCTGTTTTTT
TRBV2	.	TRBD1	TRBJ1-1	CASSEARLGTGGSRNTEAFF	TGTGCCAGCAGTGAAGCCCGCCTCGGGACAGGGGGCTCCAGGAACACTGAAGCTTTCTTT
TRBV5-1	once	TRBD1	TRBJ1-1	CASSAQGGTAEAFF	TGCGCCAGCAGCGCCCAGGGCGGGACAGCTGAAGCTTTCTTT
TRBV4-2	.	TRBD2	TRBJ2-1	CASSHDGTRGYNEQFF	TGTGCCAGCAGCCATGACGGGACTAGGGGGTACAATGAGCAGTTCTTC
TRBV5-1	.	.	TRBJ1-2	CASSLGGGDGYGYTF	TGCGCCAGCAGCTTGGGCGGGGGGGACGGCTATGGCTACACCTTC
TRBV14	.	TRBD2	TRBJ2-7	CASSQVTSGWYEQYF	TGTGCCAGCAGCCAAGTGACTAGCGGGTGGTACGAGCAGTACTTC
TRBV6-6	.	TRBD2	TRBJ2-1	CASSRGGTSGSYEQFF	TGTGCCAGCAGTCGAGGGGGGACTAGCGGGTCATATGAGCAGTTCTTC
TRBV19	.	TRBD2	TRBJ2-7	CASSTTGGSPYEQYF	TGTGCCAGTAGTACAACGGGAGGGTCACCCTACGAGCAGTACTTC
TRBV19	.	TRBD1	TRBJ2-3	CASSIALSDRLLTDTQYF	TGTGCCAGTAGTATTGCTCTATCGGACAGGCTCCTCACAGATACGCAGTATTTT
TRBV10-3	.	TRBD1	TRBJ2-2	CAISESLGTVNTGELFF	TGTGCCATCAGTGAGTCACTCGGGACAGTGAACACCGGGGAGCTGTTTTTT
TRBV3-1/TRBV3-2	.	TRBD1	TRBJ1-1	CASSDRDRGRRAEAFF	TGTGCCAGCAGCGACCGGGACAGGGGGCGAAGGGCTGAAGCTTTCTTT
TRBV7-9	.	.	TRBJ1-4	CASSLYTGKEKLFF	TGTGCCAGCAGCCTCTACACAGGGAAGGAAAAACTGTTTTTT